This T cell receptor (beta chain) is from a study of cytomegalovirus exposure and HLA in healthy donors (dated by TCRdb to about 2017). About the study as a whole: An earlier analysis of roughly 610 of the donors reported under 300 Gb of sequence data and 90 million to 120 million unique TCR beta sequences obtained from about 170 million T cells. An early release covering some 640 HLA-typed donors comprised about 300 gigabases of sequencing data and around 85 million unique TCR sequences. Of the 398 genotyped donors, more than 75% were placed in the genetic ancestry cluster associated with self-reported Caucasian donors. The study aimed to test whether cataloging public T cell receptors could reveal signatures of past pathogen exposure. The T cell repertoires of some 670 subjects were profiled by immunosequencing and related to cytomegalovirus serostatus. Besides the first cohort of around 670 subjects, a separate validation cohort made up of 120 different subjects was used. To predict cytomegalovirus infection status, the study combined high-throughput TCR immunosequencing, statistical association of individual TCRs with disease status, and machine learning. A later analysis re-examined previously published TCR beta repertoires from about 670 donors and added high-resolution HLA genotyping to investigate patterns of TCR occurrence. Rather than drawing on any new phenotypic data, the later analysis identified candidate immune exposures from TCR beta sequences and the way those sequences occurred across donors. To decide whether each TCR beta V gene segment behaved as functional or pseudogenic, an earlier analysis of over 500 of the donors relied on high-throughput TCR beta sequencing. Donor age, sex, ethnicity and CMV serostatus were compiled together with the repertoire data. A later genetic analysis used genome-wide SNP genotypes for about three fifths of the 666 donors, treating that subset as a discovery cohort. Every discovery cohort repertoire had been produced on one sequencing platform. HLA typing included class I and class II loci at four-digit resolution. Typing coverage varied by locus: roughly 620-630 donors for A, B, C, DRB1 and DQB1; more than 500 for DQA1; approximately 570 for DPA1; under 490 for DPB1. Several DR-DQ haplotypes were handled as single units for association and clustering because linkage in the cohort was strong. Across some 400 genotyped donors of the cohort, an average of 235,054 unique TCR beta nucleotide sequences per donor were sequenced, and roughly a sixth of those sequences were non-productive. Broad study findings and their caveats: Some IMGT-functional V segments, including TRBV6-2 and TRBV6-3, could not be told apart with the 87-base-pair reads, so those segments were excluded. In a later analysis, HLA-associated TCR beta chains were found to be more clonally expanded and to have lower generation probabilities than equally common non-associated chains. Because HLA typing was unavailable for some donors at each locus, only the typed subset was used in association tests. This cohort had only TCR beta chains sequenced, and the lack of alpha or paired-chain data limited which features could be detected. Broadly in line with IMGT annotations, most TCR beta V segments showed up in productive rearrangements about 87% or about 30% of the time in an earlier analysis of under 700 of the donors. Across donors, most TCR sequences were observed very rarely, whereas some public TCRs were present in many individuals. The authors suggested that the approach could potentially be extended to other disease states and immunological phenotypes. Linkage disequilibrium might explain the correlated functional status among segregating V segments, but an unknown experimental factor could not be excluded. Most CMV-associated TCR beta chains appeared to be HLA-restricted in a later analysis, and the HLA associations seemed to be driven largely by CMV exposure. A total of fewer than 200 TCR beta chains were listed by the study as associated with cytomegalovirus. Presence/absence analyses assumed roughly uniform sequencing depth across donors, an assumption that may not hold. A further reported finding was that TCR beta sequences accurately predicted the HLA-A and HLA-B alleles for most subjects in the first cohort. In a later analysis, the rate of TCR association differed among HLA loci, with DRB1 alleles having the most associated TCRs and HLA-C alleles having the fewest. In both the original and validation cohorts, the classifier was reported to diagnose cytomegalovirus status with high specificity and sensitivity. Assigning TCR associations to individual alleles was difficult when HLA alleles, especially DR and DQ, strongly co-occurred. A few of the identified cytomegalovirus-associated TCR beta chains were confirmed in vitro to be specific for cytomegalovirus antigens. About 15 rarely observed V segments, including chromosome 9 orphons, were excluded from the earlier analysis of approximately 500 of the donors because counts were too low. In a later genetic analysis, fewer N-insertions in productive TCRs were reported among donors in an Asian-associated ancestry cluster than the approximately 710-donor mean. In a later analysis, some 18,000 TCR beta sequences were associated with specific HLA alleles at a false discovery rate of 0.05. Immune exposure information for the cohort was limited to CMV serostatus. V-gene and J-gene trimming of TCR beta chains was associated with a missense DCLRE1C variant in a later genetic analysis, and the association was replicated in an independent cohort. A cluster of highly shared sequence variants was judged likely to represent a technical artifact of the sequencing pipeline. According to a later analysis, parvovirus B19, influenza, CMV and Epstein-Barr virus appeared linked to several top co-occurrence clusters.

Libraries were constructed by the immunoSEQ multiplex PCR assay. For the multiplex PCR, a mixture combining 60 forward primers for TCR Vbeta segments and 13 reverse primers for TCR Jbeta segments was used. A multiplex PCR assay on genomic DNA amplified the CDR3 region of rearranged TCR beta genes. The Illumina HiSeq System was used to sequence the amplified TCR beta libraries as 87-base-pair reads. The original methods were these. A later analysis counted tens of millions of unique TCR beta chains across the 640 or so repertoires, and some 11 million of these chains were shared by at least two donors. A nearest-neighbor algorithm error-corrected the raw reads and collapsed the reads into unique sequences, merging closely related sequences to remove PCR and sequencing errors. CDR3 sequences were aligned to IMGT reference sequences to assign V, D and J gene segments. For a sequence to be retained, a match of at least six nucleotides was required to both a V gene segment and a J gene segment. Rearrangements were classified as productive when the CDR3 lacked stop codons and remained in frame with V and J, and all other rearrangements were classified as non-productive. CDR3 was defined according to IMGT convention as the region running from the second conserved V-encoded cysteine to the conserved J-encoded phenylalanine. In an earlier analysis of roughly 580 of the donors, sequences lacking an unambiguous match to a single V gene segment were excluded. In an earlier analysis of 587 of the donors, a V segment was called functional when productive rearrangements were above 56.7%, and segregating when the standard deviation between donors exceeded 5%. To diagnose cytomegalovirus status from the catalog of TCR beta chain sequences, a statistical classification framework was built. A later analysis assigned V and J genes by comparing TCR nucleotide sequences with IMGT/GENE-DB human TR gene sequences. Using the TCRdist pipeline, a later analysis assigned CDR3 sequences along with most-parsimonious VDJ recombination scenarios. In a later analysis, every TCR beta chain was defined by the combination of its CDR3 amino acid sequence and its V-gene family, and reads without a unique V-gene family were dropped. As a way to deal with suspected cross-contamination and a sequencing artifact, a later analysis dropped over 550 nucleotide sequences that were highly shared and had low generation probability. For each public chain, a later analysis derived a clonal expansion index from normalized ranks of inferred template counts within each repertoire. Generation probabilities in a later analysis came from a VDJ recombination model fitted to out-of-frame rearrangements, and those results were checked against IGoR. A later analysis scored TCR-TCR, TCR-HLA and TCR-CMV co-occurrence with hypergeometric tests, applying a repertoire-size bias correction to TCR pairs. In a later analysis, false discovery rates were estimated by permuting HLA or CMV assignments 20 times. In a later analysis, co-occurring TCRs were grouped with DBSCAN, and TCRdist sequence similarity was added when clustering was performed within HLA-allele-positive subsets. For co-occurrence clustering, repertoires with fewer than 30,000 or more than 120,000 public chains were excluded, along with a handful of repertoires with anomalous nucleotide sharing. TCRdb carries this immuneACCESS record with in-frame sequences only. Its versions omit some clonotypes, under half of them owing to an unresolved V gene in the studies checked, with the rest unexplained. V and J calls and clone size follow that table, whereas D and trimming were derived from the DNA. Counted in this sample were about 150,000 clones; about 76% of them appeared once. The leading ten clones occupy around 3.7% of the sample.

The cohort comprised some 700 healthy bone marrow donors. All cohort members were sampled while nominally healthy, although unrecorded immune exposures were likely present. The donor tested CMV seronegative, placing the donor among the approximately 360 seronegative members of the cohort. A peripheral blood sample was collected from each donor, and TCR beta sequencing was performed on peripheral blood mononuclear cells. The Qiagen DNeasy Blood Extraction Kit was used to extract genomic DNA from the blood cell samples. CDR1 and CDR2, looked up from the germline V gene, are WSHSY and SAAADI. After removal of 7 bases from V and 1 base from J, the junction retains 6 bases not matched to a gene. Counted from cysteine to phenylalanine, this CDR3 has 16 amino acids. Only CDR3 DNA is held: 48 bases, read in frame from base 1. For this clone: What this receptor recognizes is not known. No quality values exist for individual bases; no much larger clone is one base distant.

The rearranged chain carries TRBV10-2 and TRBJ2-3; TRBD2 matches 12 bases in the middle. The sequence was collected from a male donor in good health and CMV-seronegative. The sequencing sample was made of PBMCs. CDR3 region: CASNPLAGGGTDTQYF. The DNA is TGCGCCAGCAACCCACTAGCGGGGGGCGGCACAGATACGCAGTATTTT.